This T cell receptor (beta chain) was observed in a study of shared clonotypes between healthy human individuals. Regarding this clone: Its antigen remains unidentified.

The method was immunoSEQ multiplex PCR; TCRdb's version includes in-frame clones alone and lacks a portion of them. The sample lists roughly 450,000 clones, 79% occurring once. Study results and caveats: Donor clonotype sharing was expected to depend on sequencing depth.

Source material: PBMCs. This TCR came from a woman aged 40-49 years in good health. Some clones in this sample may be carry-over from other donors' samples.

CDR3 region: CSAKTGRHEYNEQFF. The DNA of the CDR3 is TGCAGCGCCAAGACAGGCCGACATGAATACAATGAGCAGTTCTTC. The chain joins TRBV29-1 to TRBJ2-1, with a possible D match to TRBD1 (6 bases). The CDR3 contains 15 residues. Germline CDR1 SQVTM, CDR2 ANQGSEA. With 7 bases removed from V and 4 bases from J, the gap between germline ends came to 20 bases.